One sample yielded the 29 T cell receptor beta chains listed below, sequenced in a study of cytomegalovirus exposure and HLA in healthy donors. Produced via immunoSEQ multiplex PCR; TCRdb's table is partial and in-frame only. Of more than 110,000 clones detected, approximately 84% appear once; the ten largest clones hold over 1.3%. The sample taken for sequencing was PBMCs. The receptors were gathered from a woman in her 30s in good health and CMV-seronegative.

The chain links TRBV18 to TRBJ1-1; TRBD1 matches 10 bases. V lost 5 bases, J lost 4 bases, and 1 base stayed unmatched. CDR3 size: 13 residues. The germline gives CDR1 KGHSH, CDR2 LQKENI. The CDR3 DNA follows: TGTGCCAGCTCATGGACAGGGGGCACTGAAGCTTTCTTT. This codes for CASSWTGGTEAFF.

This rearrangement joins TRBV2 to TRBJ2-5; 7 bases are a match to TRBD1. The CDR3 is 13 amino acids. The germline gives CDR1 SNHLY, CDR2 FYNNEI. With 6 bases clipped from V and 5 bases from J, the junction kept 6 bases outside the gene matches. The CDR3 region is CASSRDSGETQYF. In nucleotides, the CDR3 is TGTGCCAGCAGCCGGGACAGTGGGGAGACCCAGTACTTC.

V and J are TRBV7-8 and TRBJ1-6; a possible D gene is TRBD1 (6 bases). From germline, CDR1 is SGHVS and CDR2 FQNEAQ. The CDR3 has 14 residues. Deletions cut 5 bases from V and 9 bases from J, with 14 bases between. The CDR3: CASSRGGGSSPLHF. The CDR3 DNA sequence: TGTGCCAGCAGCCGGGGAGGGGGTTCTTCACCCCTCCACTTT.

The rearrangement joins TRBV15 to TRBJ1-1, with TRBD1 as a possible D gene (6 bases). Looked up from germline, CDR1 is LNHNV and CDR2 is YYDKDF (reference sequence). V was clipped by 1 base and J by 5 bases, with 17 bases between them. CDR3 length: 16 amino acids. The CDR3 DNA sequence: TGTGCCACCAGCAGAGGAAGGGGGACGAATAGGACTGAAGCTTTCTTT. Protein: CATSRGRGTNRTEAFF.

V and J are TRBV25-1 and TRBJ1-2; the D gene is possibly TRBD1 (6 bases). Looked up from germline, CDR1 is MGHDK and CDR2 is SYGVNS. Trimming removed 3 bases from V and 7 bases from J, with 15 bases in between. The length of the CDR3 is 14 residues. The CDR3 loop is CASSDDRLRIGYTF. The CDR3 DNA is TGTGCCAGCAGTGACGACAGGCTCAGGATTGGCTACACCTTC.

Only one count was recorded for this clone. The gene calls are TRBV4-1 and TRBJ2-5; TRBD1 agrees at 7 bases. The CDR3 extends over 14 amino acids. Germline assignment: CDR1 MGHRA and CDR2 YSYEKL. J lost 1 base, V lost 1 base, and 0 bases had no gene match. CDR3 residues: CASSQAGGQETQYF. CDR3 DNA: TGCGCCAGCAGCCAAGCAGGGGGCCAAGAGACCCAGTACTTC.

V gene TRBV6-1 combines with J gene TRBJ2-3; D is unresolved. Germline values: CDR1 MNHNS, CDR2 SASEGT. The V end lost 0 bases, the J end lost 8 bases, and 6 bases lay between the germline ends. This CDR3 has 12 residues. The DNA of the CDR3 is TGTGCCAGCAGTGAAGCCTACAGTACGCAGTATTTT. Amino acid sequence: CASSEAYSTQYF.

With regard to this clone: Other DNA sequences within the sample encode an identical CDR3. The gene calls are TRBV20-1 and TRBJ2-7; a weak D match, TRBD1 (6 bases). CDR3 size: 11 residues. The germline CDR1 and CDR2 sequences are DFQATT and SNEGSKA (reference sequence). V was clipped by 1 base and J by 7 bases, with 8 bases between them. CDR3 nucleotides: TGCAGTGCTAGAGGAGGGGGAGAGCAGTACTTC. Its protein product is CSARGGGEQYF.

This clone showed up just a few times. The chain's CDR3 is CASSQGISPLHF. The CDR3 DNA is TGCGCCAGCAGCCAAGGTATTTCACCCCTCCACTTT. The chain couples TRBV4-1 to TRBJ1-6; D unresolved. The CDR3 runs to 12 residues. Trimming stripped 1 base from V and 9 bases from J, with 4 bases between. Germline V lookup: CDR1 MGHRA, CDR2 YSYEKL.

This chain connects TRBV9 to TRBJ2-3; tentative D call: TRBD2 (5 bases). The CDR3 has 14 amino acids. V lost 0 bases and J lost 1, with 6 bases in between. Per the germline V gene, CDR1 is SGDLS and CDR2 is YYNGEE. The CDR3 DNA reads as TGTGCCAGCAGCGTAGAGGGAGGCACAGATACGCAGTATTTT. This codes for CASSVEGGTDTQYF.

V gene TRBV6-1 combines with J gene TRBJ1-6, with TRBD1 identical over 7 bases. The CDR3 length is 13 residues. Germline V gene sequence: CDR1 MNHNS, CDR2 SASEGT. The CDR3 DNA sequence: TGTACCACTGGGACAGACTATAATTCACCCCTCCACTTT. This encodes CTTGTDYNSPLHF.

This chain's CDR3 is CASSLGDRGFDEQFF. The CDR3, as DNA: TGTGCCAGCAGCTTAGGGGACAGGGGCTTCGATGAGCAGTTCTTC. The J gene is TRBJ2-1, the V gene TRBV7-7; 10 positions match TRBD1. Germline loops: CDR1 SSHAT, CDR2 FNYEAQ (reference sequence). V lost 1 base, J lost 8 bases, and 5 bases stayed unmatched. The CDR3 is 15 residues long.

The count of this clone is one. The gene calls are TRBV19 and TRBJ2-7, with 7 bases aligning to TRBD2. The V gene end was trimmed by 7 bases and the J gene end by 0 bases; junction bases not matched to a gene: 6. The CDR3 runs 14 residues. Germline loops: CDR1 LNHDA, CDR2 SQIVND (reference sequence). The CDR3 spells CASTTGGGSYEQYF. The CDR3 DNA reads TGTGCCAGTACCACAGGCGGGGGCTCCTACGAGCAGTACTTC.

CDR3 region: CASSTAADRSSYEQYF. CDR3 coding DNA: TGTGCCAGCAGCACCGCTGCGGACAGGAGCTCCTACGAGCAGTACTTC. V is TRBV11-2 and J is TRBJ2-7; 7 bases are shared with TRBD1. This CDR3 is built from 16 residues. Germline values: CDR1 SGHAT, CDR2 FQNNGV. V shed 5 bases, J shed 0 bases, and the junction held 10 bases outside the gene matches. Filled out from reference TRBV11-2 and TRBJ2-7, the complete variable domain reads EAGVAQSPRYKIIEKRQSVAFWCNPISGHATLYWYQQILGQGPKLLIQFQNNGVVDDSQLPKDRFSAERLKGVDSTLKIQPAKLEDSAVYLCASSTAADRSSYEQYFGPGTRLTVT.

V is TRBV4-2 and J is TRBJ2-3, with TRBD2 identical over 8 bases. Per the germline V gene, CDR1 is LGHNA and CDR2 is YNFKEQ. The CDR3 length is 16 residues. J lost 8 bases, V lost 0 bases, and 10 bases had no gene match. DNA of the CDR3: TGTGCCAGCAGCCAAGAATTGGGCGGGGGGCTTGGTACGCAGTATTTT. Amino acid sequence: CASSQELGGGLGTQYF.

Only one count was recorded for this clone. V is TRBV5-4 and J is TRBJ1-1, with unresolved D. The germline gives CDR1 SGHNT, CDR2 YYREEE (reference sequence). V was cut by 2 bases and J by 7 bases, with 6 bases left in between. The CDR3 loop spans 11 amino acids. As DNA, the CDR3 is TGTGCCAGCAGCTTTATGAGTGAAGCTTTCTTT. This codes for CASSFMSEAFF.

This chain connects TRBV5-1 to TRBJ1-5; D gene unclear. V dropped 4 bases and J dropped 2 bases, with 13 bases sitting between them. Germline V CDR1 and CDR2: SGHRS, YFSETQ. This CDR3 comprises 15 residues. The CDR3 coding sequence is TGCGCCAGCAGCCCCGGTCCCGAGGGCAATCAGCCCCAGCATTTT. Protein sequence: CASSPGPEGNQPQHF.

The rearrangement joins TRBV6-6 to TRBJ2-3, with 10 bases that match TRBD1. This CDR3 is built from 16 residues. Germline V CDR1 and CDR2: MNHNY, SVGAGI (reference sequence). V was clipped by 6 bases and J by 3 bases; unmatched bases: 9. CDR3 sequence: CASSPRQGAWTDTQYF. CDR3 coding DNA: TGTGCCAGCAGCCCTAGACAGGGGGCGTGGACAGATACGCAGTATTTT.

There are a few counts of this clone. J is TRBJ2-2 and V is TRBV7-3; 7 bases agree with TRBD1. CDR1 and CDR2 (germline): SGHTA, FQGTGA. J was trimmed by 6 bases and V by 2 bases; bases with no gene match: 6. The CDR3 contains 15 residues. The CDR3 DNA reads as TGTGCCAGCAGCTTACTGGGACAGAAGTCCGGGGAGCTGTTTTTT. It translates to CASSLLGQKSGELFF.

The rearrangement joins TRBV4-1 to TRBJ2-3; 12 positions match TRBD2. V lost 2 bases to trimming and J lost 0 bases; unmatched junction nucleotides: 12. This CDR3 comprises 20 residues. Germline assignment: CDR1 MGHRA and CDR2 YSYEKL. CDR3 region: CASSQSSTSGGTYSTDTQYF. The CDR3 DNA is TGCGCCAGCAGCCAATCCTCCACTAGCGGGGGGACCTATAGCACAGATACGCAGTATTTT.

This clone was seen a handful of times. This sequence joins TRBV4-1 and TRBJ1-2; D is unclear. The CDR3 extends over 14 amino acids. V shed 4 bases and J shed 6 bases, with 15 bases lying between them. Germline V gene data show CDR1 as MGHRA and CDR2 as YSYEKL. CDR3 sequence (DNA): TGCGCCAGCAGCCTTCAATCCGCCGGAGATGGCTACACCTTC. Residues: CASSLQSAGDGYTF.

The chain carries TRBV11-2 and TRBJ2-3; TRBD1 agrees at 9 bases. The V segment lost 5 bases and the J segment 3 bases; nucleotides outside the gene matches: 6. The CDR3 has 15 amino acids. CDR1 and CDR2 (germline): SGHAT, FQNNGV. CDR3 DNA: TGTGCCAGCAGCACCGGGGACAGGGCTACAGATACGCAGTATTTT. Residues: CASSTGDRATDTQYF.

This clone showed up just once. The chain recombines TRBV5-1 with TRBJ2-3, with 10 bases identical to TRBD2. The germline gives CDR1 SGHRS, CDR2 YFSETQ. The CDR3 totals 15 residues. J lost 9 bases, V lost 0 bases, and 7 bases had no gene match. CDR3 in DNA: TGCGCCAGCAGCTTGGATTCGGGTAGCGGGGGGACGCAGTATTTT. It specifies CASSLDSGSGGTQYF. Supplemented by reference TRBV5-1 and TRBJ2-3, the full variable domain reads KAGVTQTPRYLIKTRGQQVTLSCSPISGHRSVSWYQQTPGQGLQFLFEYFSETQRNKGNFPGRFSGRQFSNSRSEMNVSTLELGDSALYLCASSLDSGSGGTQYFGPGTRLTVL.

The gene calls are TRBV15 and TRBJ1-3; weak D call: TRBD1 (5 bases). Germline CDR1 and CDR2: LNHNV and YYDKDF (reference sequence). This CDR3 contains 16 residues. V shed 1 base and J shed 0 bases, with 10 bases lying between them. This CDR3 reads CATSRGQSLSGNTIYF. As DNA, the CDR3 is TGTGCCACCAGCAGAGGACAGTCCCTCTCTGGAAACACCATATATTTT.

The V gene is TRBV28, the J gene TRBJ1-4; 10 bases match TRBD1. Germline V gene sequence: CDR1 MDHEN, CDR2 SYDVKM. The CDR3 consists of 16 residues. V trimming: 3 bases; J trimming: 5 bases; junction bases outside the gene matches: 6. CDR3 in amino acids: CASSLPPGQGNEKLFF. In nucleotides, the CDR3 is TGTGCCAGCAGTTTGCCCCCGGGACAGGGGAATGAAAAACTGTTTTTT.

The chain couples TRBV9 to TRBJ1-2; D not certain. Germline V gives CDR1 SGDLS, CDR2 YYNGEE. The V end was cut by 4 bases, the J end by 0 bases, with 13 bases between. There are 15 residues in the CDR3. This CDR3 is CASSPSLLSNYGYTF. CDR3 DNA: TGTGCCAGCAGCCCGAGCCTCCTTTCTAACTATGGCTACACCTTC.

The V call is TRBV6-5, the J call TRBJ1-1; D may be TRBD1 (5 bases). V was trimmed by 5 bases and J by 4 bases, leaving 11 bases between them. Germline V gene sequence: CDR1 MNHEY, CDR2 SVGAGI. CDR3 length: 13 residues. CDR3 in DNA: TGTGCCAGCAGTGCCGACAGAGTCACTGAAGCTTTCTTT. Translated, it gives CASSADRVTEAFF.

This clone was detected a few times. The chain employs TRBV7-9 and TRBJ2-7; D is possibly TRBD2 (5 bases). In germline, CDR1 is SEHNR, CDR2 FQNEAQ (reference sequence). The CDR3 has 14 amino acids. Trimming took 0 bases from V and 1 from J, leaving 7 bases between them. The CDR3 DNA reads TGTGCCAGCAGCTTAGCAGGACTTTCCTACGAGCAGTACTTC. This gives the protein CASSLAGLSYEQYF.

This chain uses TRBV4-1 with TRBJ1-2; 12 bases agree with TRBD1. Germline V gene data show CDR1 as MGHRA and CDR2 as YSYEKL. V dropped 1 base and J dropped 7; count of bases not matched to a gene: 10. The length of the CDR3 is 17 residues. CDR3 DNA sequence: TGCGCCAGCAGCCAAGGGGGATTGGGACAGGGGGCAGGTGGCTACACCTTC. Translated, it gives CASSQGGLGQGAGGYTF.